This is a list of T cell receptor beta chains from one sample in a study of T cell changes during pregnancy in multiple sclerosis. Sequencing was performed with immunoSEQ multiplex PCR; in TCRdb, only in-frame clones are kept and a portion is missing. The sample comprises under 35,000 clones, roughly 84% of which are singletons, and approximately 8% rests with the top ten. The sequences come from CD8+ T cells from peripheral blood mononuclear cells, collected after pregnancy. Receptors originate from a female donor with multiple sclerosis, enrolled in a pregnancy study. The CDR3 runs from the conserved cysteine through the conserved F or W. Each record gives: clone size, V gene, D gene, J gene, CDR3 length, CDR3 protein, CDR3 DNA. The D gene is left open where the match is weak. The size field is filled for only some rows; it gives once, few, many or a size class.

>NA|TRBV4-3|TRBD2|TRBJ2-3|17
CASSQALAGGPSDTQYF
TGCGCCAGCAGCCAAGCTCTAGCGGGGGGGCCTTCAGATACGCAGTATTTT
>few|TRBV6-4|NA|TRBJ2-2|15
CASSPGPEDTGELFF
TGTGCCAGTTCACCGGGTCCCGAAGACACCGGGGAGCTGTTTTTT
>NA|TRBV4-2|NA|TRBJ2-6|16
CASSQDDSSGANVLTF
TGTGCCAGCAGCCAAGATGATAGCTCTGGGGCCAACGTCCTGACTTTC
>NA|TRBV19|NA|TRBJ2-6|14
CASTVDSGANVLTF
TGTGCCAGTACGGTCGACTCTGGGGCCAACGTCCTGACTTTC
>few|TRBV6-1|NA|TRBJ2-3|14
CASSERLEIDTQYF
TGTGCCAGCAGTGAAAGGCTAGAGATAGATACGCAGTATTTT
>NA|TRBV19|NA|TRBJ1-2|14
CASSGDQGFGGYTF
TGTGCCAGTAGCGGAGACCAGGGTTTCGGTGGCTACACCTTC
>NA|TRBV23-1|NA|TRBJ2-7|11
CAIWAAYEQYF
TGCGCCATTTGGGCAGCCTACGAGCAGTACTTC
>NA|TRBV6-5|NA|TRBJ1-5|15
CASKEGTYSNQPQHF
TGTGCCAGCAAGGAAGGGACTTATAGCAATCAGCCCCAGCATTTT
>NA|TRBV7-3|TRBD2|TRBJ2-5|15
CASSSSGANQETQYF
TGTGCCAGCAGCTCTAGCGGGGCTAATCAAGAGACCCAGTACTTC
>NA|TRBV15|TRBD1|TRBJ1-4|15
CATSREGTGLEKLFF
TGTGCCACCAGCAGAGAGGGGACAGGGCTTGAAAAACTGTTTTTT
>NA|TRBV5-4|TRBD2|TRBJ2-5|17
CASHHQGSGGFGKTQYF
TGTGCCAGCCACCACCAGGGTAGCGGGGGATTCGGAAAGACCCAGTACTTC
>NA|TRBV5-1|NA|TRBJ1-6|16
CASSPGQNSYNSPLHF
TGCGCCAGCAGCCCTGGACAGAACTCCTATAATTCACCCCTCCACTTT
>NA|TRBV6-6|TRBD2|TRBJ2-7|16
CASSYSDSGAIYEQYF
TGTGCCAGCAGTTACTCGGATAGCGGGGCCATCTACGAGCAGTACTTC
>NA|TRBV4-2|NA|TRBJ2-7|17
CASSQDPPYGSSYEQYF
TGTGCCAGCAGCCAAGATCCCCCCTACGGGTCCTCCTACGAGCAGTACTTC
>NA|TRBV10-3|NA|TRBJ2-7|14
CAISETTFLYEQYF
TGTGCCATCAGTGAGACTACATTTCTCTACGAGCAGTACTTC